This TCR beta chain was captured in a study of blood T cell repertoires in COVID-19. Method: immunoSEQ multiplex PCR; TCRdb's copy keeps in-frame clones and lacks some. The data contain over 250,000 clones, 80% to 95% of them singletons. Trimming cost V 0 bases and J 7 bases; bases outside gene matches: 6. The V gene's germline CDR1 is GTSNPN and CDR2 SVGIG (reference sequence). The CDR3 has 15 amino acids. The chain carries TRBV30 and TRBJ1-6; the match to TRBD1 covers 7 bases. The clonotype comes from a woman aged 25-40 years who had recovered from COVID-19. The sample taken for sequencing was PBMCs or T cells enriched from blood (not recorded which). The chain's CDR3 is CAWSVPDRVNSPLHF. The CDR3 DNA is TGTGCCTGGAGTGTACCCGACAGGGTAAATTCACCCCTCCACTTT.